The TCR beta chain under discussion was sequenced for a study of cytomegalovirus exposure and HLA in healthy donors. Libraries were prepared by immunoSEQ multiplex PCR; TCRdb keeps only in-frame clonotypes and omits some of them. Among 200,000 to 250,000 clones listed, over 65% were seen once. General study points: Both high specificity and high sensitivity reportedly marked the classifier's diagnosis of cytomegalovirus status.

Concerning this clone: Its matching antigen is unknown.

Sequences were obtained from PBMCs. The receptor comes from a young woman in good health and CMV-seronegative.

The CDR3 DNA is TGTGCCAGCAGTGATTTCGAGCAGTACTTC. It encodes CASSDFEQYF. The chain employs TRBV2 and TRBJ2-7; D unclear. Trimming took off 3 bases at V and 6 bases at J, with 3 bases between the two ends. Germline V CDR1 and CDR2: SNHLY, FYNNEI. The CDR3 sequence is 10 residues long.